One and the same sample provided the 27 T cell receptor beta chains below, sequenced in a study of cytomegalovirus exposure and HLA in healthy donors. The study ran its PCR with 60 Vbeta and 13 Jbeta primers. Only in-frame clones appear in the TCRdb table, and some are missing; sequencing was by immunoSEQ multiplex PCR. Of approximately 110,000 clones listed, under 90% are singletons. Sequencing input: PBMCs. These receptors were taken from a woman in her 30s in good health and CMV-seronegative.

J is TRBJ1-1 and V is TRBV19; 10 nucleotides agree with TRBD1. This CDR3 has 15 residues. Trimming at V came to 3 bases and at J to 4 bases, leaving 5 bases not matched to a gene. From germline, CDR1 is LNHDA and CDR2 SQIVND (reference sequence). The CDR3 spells CASSMTGGRPTEAFF. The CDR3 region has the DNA TGTGCCAGTAGTATGACAGGGGGCCGTCCCACTGAAGCTTTCTTT.

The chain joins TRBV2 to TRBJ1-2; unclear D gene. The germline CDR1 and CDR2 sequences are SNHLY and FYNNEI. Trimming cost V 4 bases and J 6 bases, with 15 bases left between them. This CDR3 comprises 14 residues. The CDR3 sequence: CASSALRSGDGYTF. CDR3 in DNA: TGTGCCAGCAGTGCCCTCAGATCCGGGGATGGCTACACCTTC.

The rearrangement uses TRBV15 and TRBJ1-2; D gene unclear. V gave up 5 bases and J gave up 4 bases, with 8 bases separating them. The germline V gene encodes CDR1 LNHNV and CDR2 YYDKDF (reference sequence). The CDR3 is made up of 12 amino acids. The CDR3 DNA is TGTGCCACCAGCCGGGGTTCCTATGGCTACACCTTC. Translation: CATSRGSYGYTF.

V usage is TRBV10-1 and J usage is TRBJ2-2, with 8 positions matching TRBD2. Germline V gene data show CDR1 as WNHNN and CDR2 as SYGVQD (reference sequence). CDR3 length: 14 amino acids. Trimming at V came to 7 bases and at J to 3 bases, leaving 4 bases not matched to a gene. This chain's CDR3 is CASTAGVYTGELFF. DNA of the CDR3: TGCGCCAGCACAGCGGGAGTTTACACCGGGGAGCTGTTTTTT.

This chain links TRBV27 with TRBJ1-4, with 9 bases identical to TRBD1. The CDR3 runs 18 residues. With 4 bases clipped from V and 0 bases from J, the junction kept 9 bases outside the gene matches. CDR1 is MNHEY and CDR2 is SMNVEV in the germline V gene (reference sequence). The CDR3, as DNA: TGTGCCAGCAGTTCCTCCGGGACAGGGTGGGCAACTAATGAAAAACTGTTTTTT. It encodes CASSSSGTGWATNEKLFF.

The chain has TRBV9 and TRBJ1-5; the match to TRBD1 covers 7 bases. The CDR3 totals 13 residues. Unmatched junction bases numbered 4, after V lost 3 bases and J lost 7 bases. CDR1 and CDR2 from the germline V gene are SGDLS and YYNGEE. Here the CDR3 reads CASSAQQGQPQHF. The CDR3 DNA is TGTGCCAGCAGCGCCCAACAGGGGCAGCCCCAGCATTTT.

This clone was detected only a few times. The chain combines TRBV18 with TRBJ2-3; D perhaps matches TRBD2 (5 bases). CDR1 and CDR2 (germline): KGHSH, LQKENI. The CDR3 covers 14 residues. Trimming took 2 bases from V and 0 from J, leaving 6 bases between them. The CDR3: CASSPTGSTDTQYF. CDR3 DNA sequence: TGTGCCAGCTCACCAACGGGAAGCACAGATACGCAGTATTTT.

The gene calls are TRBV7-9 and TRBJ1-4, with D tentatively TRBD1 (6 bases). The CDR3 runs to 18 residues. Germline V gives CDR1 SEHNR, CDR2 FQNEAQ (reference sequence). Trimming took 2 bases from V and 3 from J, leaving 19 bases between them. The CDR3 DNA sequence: TGTGCCAGCAGCTTATATGGGGCCTGGGGACAACCTAATGAAAAACTGTTTTTT. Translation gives CASSLYGAWGQPNEKLFF.

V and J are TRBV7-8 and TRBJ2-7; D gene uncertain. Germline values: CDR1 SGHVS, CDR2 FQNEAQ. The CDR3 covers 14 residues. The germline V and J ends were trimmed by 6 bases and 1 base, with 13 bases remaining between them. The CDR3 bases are TGTGCCAGCAGTCCAAGACATGCATCCTACGAGCAGTACTTC. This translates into CASSPRHASYEQYF.

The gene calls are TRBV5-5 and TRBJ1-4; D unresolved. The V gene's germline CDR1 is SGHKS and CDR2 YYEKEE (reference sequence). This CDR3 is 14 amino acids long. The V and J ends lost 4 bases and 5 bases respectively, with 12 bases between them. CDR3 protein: CASSIPGVNEKLFF. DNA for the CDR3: TGTGCCAGCAGCATCCCGGGAGTGAATGAAAAACTGTTTTTT.

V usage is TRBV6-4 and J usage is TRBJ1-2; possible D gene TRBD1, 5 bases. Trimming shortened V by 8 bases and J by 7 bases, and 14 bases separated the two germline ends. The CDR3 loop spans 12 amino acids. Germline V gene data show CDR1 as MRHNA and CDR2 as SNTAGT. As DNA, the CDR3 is TGTGCCAGCCGAGGTATGGGGCTTGGCTACACCTTC. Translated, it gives CASRGMGLGYTF.

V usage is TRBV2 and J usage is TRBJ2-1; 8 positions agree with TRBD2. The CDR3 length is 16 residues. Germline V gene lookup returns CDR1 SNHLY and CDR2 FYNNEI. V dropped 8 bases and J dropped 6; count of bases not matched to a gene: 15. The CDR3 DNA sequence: TGTGCCAGCGGGGTTGGGGGGACTAGTAACCTCAATGAGCAGTTCTTC. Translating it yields CASGVGGTSNLNEQFF.

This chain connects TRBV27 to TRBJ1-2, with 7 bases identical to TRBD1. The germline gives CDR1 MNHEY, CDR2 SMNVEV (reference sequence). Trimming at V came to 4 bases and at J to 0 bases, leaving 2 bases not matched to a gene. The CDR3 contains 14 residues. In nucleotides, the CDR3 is TGTGCCAGCAGTTCCACAGGGGCTAACTATGGCTACACCTTC. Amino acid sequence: CASSSTGANYGYTF.

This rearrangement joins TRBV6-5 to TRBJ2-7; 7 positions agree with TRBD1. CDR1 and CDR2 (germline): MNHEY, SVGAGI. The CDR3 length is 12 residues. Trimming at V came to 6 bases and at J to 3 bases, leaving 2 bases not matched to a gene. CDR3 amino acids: CASRRQGYEQYF. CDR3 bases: TGTGCCAGCAGGCGACAGGGCTACGAGCAGTACTTC.

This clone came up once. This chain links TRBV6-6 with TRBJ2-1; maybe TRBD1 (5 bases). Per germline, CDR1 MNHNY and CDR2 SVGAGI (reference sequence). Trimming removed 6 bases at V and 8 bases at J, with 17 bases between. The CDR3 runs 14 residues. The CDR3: CASSQGLRVHEQFF. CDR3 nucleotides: TGTGCCAGCAGCCAGGGCCTTAGGGTCCATGAGCAGTTCTTC.

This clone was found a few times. The CDR3 region is CASSFGTGYEQYF. CDR3 nucleotide sequence: TGTGCCAGCAGCTTTGGGACAGGTTACGAGCAGTACTTC. The chain has TRBV7-9 and TRBJ2-7; 8 nucleotides match TRBD1. Losses at the gene ends were 3 bases for V and 4 bases for J; bases not matched to a gene: 2. Germline V lookup: CDR1 SEHNR, CDR2 FQNEAQ (reference sequence). The CDR3 spans 13 residues.

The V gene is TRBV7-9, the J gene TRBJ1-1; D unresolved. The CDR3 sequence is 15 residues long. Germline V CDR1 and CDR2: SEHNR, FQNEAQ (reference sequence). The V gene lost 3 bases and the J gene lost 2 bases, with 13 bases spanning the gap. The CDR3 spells CASSFFSIVNTEAFF. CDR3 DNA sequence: TGTGCCAGCAGCTTTTTCTCTATAGTTAACACTGAAGCTTTCTTT.

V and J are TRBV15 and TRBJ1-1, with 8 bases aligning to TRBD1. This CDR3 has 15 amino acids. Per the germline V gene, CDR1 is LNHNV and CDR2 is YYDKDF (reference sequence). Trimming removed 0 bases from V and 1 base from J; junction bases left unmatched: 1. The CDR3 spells CATSRDQGANTEAFF. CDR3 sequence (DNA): TGTGCCACCAGCAGAGACCAGGGGGCGAACACTGAAGCTTTCTTT.

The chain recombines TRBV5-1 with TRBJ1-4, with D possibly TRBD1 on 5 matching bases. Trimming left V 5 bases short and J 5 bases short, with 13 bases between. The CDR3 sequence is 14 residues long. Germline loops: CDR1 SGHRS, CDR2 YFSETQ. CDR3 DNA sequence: TGCGCCAGCAGTCCGGACACCCGAAATGAAAAACTGTTTTTT. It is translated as CASSPDTRNEKLFF.

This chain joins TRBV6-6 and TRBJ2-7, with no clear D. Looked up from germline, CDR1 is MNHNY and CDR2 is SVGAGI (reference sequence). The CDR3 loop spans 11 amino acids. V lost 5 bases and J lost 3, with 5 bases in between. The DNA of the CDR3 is TGTGCCAGCAGTGTCAGCTACGAGCAGTACTTC. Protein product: CASSVSYEQYF.

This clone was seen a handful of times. CDR3 amino acids: CASSLNPPGGEQFF. As DNA, the CDR3 is TGTGCCAGCAGCCTGAACCCACCAGGGGGTGAGCAGTTCTTC. The rearrangement uses TRBV5-4 and TRBJ2-1; TRBD1 aligns across 7 bases. Germline V gene data show CDR1 as SGHNT and CDR2 as YYREEE (reference sequence). Germline trimming cut 4 bases from V and 9 bases from J; bases unmatched to any gene: 10. This CDR3 has 14 amino acids.

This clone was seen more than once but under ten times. The CDR3 nucleotides read TGTGCCAGCAGGTCACAGGGGACGTTCAATCAGCCCCAGCATTTT. Translated: CASRSQGTFNQPQHF. This chain connects TRBV28 to TRBJ1-5, with 7 positions matching TRBD1. V shed 6 bases, J shed 3 bases, and the junction held 8 bases outside the gene matches. Looked up from germline, CDR1 is MDHEN and CDR2 is SYDVKM. This CDR3 contains 15 residues.

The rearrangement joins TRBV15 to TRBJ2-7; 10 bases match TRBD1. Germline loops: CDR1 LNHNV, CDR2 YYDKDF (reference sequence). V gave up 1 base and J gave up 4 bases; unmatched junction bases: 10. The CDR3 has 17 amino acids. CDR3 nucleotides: TGTGCCACCAGCAGAGGGCCGGGACAGGGGTTGGATTACGAGCAGTACTTC. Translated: CATSRGPGQGLDYEQYF.

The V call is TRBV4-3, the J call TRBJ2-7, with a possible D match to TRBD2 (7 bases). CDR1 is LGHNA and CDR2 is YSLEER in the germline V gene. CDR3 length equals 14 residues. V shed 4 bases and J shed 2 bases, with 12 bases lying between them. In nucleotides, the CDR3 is TGCGCCAGCAGCCCGGGGGAGGGGGCCTACGAGCAGTACTTC. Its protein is CASSPGEGAYEQYF.

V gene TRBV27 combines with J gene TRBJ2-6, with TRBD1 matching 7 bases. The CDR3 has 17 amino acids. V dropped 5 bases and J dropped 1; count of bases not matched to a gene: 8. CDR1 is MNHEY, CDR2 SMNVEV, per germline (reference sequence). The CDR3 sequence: CASSASQGLSGANVLTF. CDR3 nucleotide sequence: TGTGCCAGCAGTGCCTCACAGGGGTTATCTGGGGCCAACGTCCTGACTTTC.

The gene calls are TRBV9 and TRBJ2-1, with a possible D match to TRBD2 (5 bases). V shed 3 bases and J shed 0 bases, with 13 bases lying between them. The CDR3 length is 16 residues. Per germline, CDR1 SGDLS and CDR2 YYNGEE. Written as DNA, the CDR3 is TGTGCCAGCAGCGGACTACTAAAGAGCTCCTACAATGAGCAGTTCTTC. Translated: CASSGLLKSSYNEQFF.

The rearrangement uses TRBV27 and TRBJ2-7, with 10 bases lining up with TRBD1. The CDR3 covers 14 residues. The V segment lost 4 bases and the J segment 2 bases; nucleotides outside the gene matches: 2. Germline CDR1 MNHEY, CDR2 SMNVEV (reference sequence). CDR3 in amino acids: CASSWDRGPYEQYF. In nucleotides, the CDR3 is TGTGCCAGCAGTTGGGACAGGGGTCCCTACGAGCAGTACTTC.